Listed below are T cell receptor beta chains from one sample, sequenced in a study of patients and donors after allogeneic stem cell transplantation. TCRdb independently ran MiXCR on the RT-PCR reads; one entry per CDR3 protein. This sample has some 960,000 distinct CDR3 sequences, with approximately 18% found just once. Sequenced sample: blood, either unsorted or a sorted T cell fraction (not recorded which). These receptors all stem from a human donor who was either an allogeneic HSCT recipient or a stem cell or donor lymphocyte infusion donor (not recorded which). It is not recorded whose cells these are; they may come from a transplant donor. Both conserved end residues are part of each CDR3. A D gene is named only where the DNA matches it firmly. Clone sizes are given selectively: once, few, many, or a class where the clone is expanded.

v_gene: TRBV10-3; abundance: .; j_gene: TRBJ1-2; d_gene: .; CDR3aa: CASGQIQGYGYTF; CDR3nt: TGTGCCAGTGGACAGATTCAAGGGTATGGCTACACCTTC
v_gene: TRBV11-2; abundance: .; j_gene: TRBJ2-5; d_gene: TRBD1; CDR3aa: CASSLGGQGMWRETQYF; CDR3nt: TGTGCCAGCAGCTTAGGGGGACAGGGGATGTGGAGAGAGACCCAGTACTTC
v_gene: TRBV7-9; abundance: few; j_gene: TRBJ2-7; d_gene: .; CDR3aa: CASSFPLSAYEQYF; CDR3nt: TGTGCCAGCAGCTTTCCTTTATCGGCCTACGAGCAGTACTTC
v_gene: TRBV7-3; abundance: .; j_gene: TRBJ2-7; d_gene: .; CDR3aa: CASSLTGRASSYEQYF; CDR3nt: TGTGCCAGCAGCTTAACAGGGCGGGCCAGCTCCTACGAGCAGTACTTC
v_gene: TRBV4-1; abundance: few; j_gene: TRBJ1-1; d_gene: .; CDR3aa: CASSQDRRYTEAFF; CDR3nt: TGCGCCAGCAGCCAAGATCGCAGGTATACTGAAGCTTTCTTT
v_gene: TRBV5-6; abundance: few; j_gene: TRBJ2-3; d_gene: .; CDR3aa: CASSETRVDTQYF; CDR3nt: TGTGCCAGCAGCGAAACCAGGGTCGATACGCAGTATTTT
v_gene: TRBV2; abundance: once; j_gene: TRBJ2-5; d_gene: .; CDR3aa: CASRPLGRTETQYF; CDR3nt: TGTGCCAGCAGGCCTCTGGGTCGAACAGAGACCCAGTACTTC
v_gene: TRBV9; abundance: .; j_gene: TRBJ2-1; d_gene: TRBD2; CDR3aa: CASSDDSGVGDAQFF; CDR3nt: TGTGCCAGCAGCGACGATAGCGGGGTGGGAGATGCGCAGTTCTTC
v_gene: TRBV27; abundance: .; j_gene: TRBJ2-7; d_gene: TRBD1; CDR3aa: CASSLSDRGLYEQYF; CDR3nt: TGTGCCAGCAGTTTATCGGACAGGGGGCTCTACGAGCAGTACTTC
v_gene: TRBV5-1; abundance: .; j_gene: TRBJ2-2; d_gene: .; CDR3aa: CASSFFGTIGELFF; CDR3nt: TGCGCCAGCAGCTTTTTTGGAACGATCGGGGAGCTGTTTTTT
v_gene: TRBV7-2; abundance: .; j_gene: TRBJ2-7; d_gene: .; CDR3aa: CASSPLFATDYEQYF; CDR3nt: TGTGCCAGCAGCCCGCTTTTTGCGACAGATTACGAGCAGTACTTC
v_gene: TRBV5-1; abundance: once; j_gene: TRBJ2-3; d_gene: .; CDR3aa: CASSLGQIGTDTQYF; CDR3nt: TGCGCCAGCAGCTTGGGACAGATCGGCACAGATACGCAGTATTTT
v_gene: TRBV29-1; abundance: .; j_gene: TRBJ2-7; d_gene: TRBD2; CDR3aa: CSVEVGTRSSYEQYF; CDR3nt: TGCAGCGTTGAAGTTGGGACTAGGAGCTCCTACGAGCAGTACTTC
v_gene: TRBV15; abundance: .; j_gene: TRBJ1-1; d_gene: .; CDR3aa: CATSRDRFAVEGFGAFF; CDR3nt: TGTGCCACCAGCAGAGATAGGTTCGCAGTAGAGGGTTTTGGAGCTTTCTTT
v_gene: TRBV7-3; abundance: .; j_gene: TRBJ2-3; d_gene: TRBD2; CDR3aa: CASSPGGRRTDTQYF; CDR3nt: TGTGCCAGCAGCCCGGGGGGGCGACGCACAGATACGCAGTATTTT
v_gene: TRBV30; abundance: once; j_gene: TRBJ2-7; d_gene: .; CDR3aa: CAWSGIDSGYEQYF; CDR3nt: TGTGCCTGGAGTGGGATCGACAGTGGCTACGAGCAGTACTTC
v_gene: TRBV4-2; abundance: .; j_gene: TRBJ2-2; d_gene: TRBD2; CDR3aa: CASSPGPGGRAGTGELFF; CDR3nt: TGTGCCAGCAGCCCAGGTCCAGGCGGGAGGGCCGGGACCGGGGAGCTGTTTTTT
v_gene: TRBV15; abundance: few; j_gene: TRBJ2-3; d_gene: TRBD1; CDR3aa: CATSRDEGASTDTQYF; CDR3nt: TGTGCCACCAGCAGAGATGAGGGGGCTTCCACAGATACGCAGTATTTT
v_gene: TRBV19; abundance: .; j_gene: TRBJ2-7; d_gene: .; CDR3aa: CASSRLSLGLDEQYF; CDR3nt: TGTGCCAGTAGTCGACTTAGCCTCGGTCTGGACGAGCAGTACTTC
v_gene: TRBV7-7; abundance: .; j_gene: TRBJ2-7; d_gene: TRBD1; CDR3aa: CASSLGTGAQYEQYF; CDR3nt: TGTGCTAGCAGCTTGGGGACAGGGGCGCAATACGAGCAGTACTTC
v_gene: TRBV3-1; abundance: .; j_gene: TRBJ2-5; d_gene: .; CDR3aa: CASSQYPGDQGTQCF; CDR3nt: TGTGCCAGCAGCCAATATCCGGGGGACCAAGGGACCCAGTGCTTC
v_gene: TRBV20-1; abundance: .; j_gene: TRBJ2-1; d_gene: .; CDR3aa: CSASLPFSPHYNEQFF; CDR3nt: TGCAGTGCTAGCCTTCCCTTTTCTCCCCACTACAATGAGCAGTTCTTC
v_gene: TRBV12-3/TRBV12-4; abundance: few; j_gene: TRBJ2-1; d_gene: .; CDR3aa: CASSLPGPASTEQFF; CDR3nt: TGTGCCAGCAGCCTTCCGGGCCCCGCCTCGACTGAGCAGTTCTTC
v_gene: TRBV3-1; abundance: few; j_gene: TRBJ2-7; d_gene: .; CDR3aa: CASSPWTTPYEQYF; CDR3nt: TGTGCCAGCAGCCCTTGGACGACTCCCTACGAGCAGTACTTC
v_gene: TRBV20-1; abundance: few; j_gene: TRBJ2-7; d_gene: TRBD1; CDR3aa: CSATTGARRDEQYF; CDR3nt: TGCAGTGCTACGACAGGGGCCCGTAGGGACGAGCAGTACTTC
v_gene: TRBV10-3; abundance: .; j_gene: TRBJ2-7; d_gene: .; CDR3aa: CAIGQGEQYF; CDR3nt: TGTGCCATCGGACAAGGCGAGCAGTACTTC
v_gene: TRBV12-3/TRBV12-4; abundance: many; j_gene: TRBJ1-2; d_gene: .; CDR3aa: CASSKTQGLGGYTF; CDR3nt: TGTGCCAGCAGCAAAACACAGGGATTAGGTGGCTACACCTTC
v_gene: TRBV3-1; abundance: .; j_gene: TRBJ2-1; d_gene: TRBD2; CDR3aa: CASTTSGSGNEQFF; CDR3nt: TGTGCCAGCACCACAAGCGGGAGTGGCAATGAGCAGTTCTTC
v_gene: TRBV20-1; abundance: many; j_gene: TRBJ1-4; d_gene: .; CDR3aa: CSARDSTNEKLFF; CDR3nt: TGCAGTGCTAGGGATTCAACTAATGAAAAACTGTTTTTT
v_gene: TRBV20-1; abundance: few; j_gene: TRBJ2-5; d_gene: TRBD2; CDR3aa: CSASGEGPETQYF; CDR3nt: TGCAGTGCTAGTGGGGAGGGCCCAGAGACCCAGTACTTC
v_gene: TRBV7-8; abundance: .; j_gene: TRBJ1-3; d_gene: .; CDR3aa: CASSLKRLTSGNTIYF; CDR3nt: TGTGCCAGCAGCTTAAAACGCCTTACCTCTGGAAACACCATATATTTT
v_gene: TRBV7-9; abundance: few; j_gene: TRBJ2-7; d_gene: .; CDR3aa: CASSSSGDRPYEQYF; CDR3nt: TGTGCCAGCAGCTCATCCGGTGACCGACCCTACGAGCAGTACTTC
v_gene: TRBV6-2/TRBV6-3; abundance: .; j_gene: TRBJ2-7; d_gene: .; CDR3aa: CASKRNFHEQYF; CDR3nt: TGTGCCAGCAAGAGAAACTTCCACGAGCAGTACTTC
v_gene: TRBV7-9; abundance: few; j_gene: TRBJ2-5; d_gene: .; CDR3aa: CANDWETQYF; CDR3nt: TGTGCCAATGACTGGGAGACCCAGTACTTC
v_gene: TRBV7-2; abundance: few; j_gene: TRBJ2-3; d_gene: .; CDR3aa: CASSYSGEHTQYF; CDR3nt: TGTGCCAGCAGCTACTCAGGGGAGCATACGCAGTATTTT
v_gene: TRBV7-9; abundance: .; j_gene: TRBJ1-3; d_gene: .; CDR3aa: CASKSYGGELSGNTIYF; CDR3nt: TGTGCCAGCAAAAGTTACGGTGGAGAACTCTCTGGAAACACCATATATTTT
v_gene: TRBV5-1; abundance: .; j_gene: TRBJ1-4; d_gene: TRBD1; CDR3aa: CASSPVPGQGQERFF; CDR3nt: TGCGCCAGCAGCCCAGTCCCGGGACAGGGGCAAGAACGATTTTTT
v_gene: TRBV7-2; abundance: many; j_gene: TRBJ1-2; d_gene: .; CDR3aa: CASSNEGLGYTF; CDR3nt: TGTGCCAGCAGCAACGAGGGGCTTGGCTACACCTTC
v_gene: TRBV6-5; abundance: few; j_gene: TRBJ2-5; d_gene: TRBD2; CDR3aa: CASSYFGTSGKKTQYF; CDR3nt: TGTGCCAGCAGTTACTTTGGGACTAGCGGGAAGAAGACCCAGTACTTC
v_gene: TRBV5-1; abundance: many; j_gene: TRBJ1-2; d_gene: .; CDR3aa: CASSLVDRTIGYTF; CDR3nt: TGCGCCAGCAGCTTGGTAGATCGGACTATCGGCTACACCTTC
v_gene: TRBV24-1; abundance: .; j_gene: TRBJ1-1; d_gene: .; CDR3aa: CATSAAERNGRTEAFF; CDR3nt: TGTGCCACCAGTGCCGCGGAGAGGAATGGAAGGACTGAAGCTTTCTTT
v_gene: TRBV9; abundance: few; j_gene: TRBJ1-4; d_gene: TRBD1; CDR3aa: CASSAGGTADNEKLFF; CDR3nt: TGTGCCAGCAGCGCCGGGGGGACAGCCGATAATGAAAAACTGTTTTTT
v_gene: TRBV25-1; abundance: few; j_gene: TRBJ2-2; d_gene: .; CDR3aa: CASTLGGASENTGELFF; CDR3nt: TGTGCCAGCACCCTCGGTGGGGCTAGCGAGAACACCGGGGAGCTGTTTTTT
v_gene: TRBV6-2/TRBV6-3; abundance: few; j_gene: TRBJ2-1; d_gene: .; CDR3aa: CASGFGGGLRNEQFF; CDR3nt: TGTGCCAGCGGGTTCGGAGGGGGTTTAAGGAATGAGCAGTTCTTC
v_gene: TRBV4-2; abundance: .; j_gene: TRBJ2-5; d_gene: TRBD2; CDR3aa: CASSLATSDQETQYF; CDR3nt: TGTGCCAGCAGTCTGGCGACTAGCGACCAAGAGACCCAGTACTTC
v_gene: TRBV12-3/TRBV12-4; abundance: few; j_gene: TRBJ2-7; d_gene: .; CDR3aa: CASSLGARGEQYF; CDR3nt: TGTGCCAGCAGTTTGGGGGCTAGGGGTGAGCAGTACTTC
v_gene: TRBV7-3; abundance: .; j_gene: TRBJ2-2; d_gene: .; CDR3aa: CASSLTGAAHKTGELFF; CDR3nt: TGTGCCAGCAGCTTAACGGGTGCGGCGCATAAGACCGGGGAGCTGTTTTTT
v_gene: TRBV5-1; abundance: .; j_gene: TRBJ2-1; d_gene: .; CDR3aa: CASSLQVNEQFF; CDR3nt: TGCGCCAGCAGCTTACAGGTCAATGAGCAGTTCTTC
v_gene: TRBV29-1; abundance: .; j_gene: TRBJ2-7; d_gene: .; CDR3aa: CSVVISYEQYF; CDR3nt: TGCAGCGTTGTCATATCCTACGAGCAGTACTTC
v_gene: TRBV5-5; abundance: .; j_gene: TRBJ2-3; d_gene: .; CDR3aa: CASSLGGGVSTDTQYF; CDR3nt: TGTGCCAGCAGCTTGGGCGGAGGGGTCAGCACAGATACGCAGTATTTT
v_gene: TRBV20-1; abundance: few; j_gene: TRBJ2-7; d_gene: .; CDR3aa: CSAGPGSAYEQYF; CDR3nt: TGCAGTGCTGGACCTGGCTCGGCCTACGAGCAGTACTTC
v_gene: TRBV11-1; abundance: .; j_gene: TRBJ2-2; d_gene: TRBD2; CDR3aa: CASSSPGTRANANTGELFF; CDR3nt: TGTGCCAGCAGTTCTCCCGGGACTAGGGCTAACGCGAACACCGGGGAGCTGTTTTTT
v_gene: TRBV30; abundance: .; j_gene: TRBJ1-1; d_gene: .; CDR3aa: CAWSHSVNTEAFF; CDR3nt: TGTGCCTGGAGCCATAGCGTTAACACTGAAGCTTTCTTT
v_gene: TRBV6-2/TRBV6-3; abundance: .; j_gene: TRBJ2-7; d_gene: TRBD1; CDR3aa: CASSYPTGTGSFSSDEQYF; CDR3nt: TGTGCCAGCAGTTACCCGACCGGGACAGGGTCTTTCTCTTCGGACGAGCAGTACTTC
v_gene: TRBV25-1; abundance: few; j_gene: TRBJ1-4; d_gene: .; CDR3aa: CASSVGGAPGIGLFF; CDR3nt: TGTGCCAGCAGTGTTGGGGGAGCACCAGGGATAGGGCTGTTTTTT
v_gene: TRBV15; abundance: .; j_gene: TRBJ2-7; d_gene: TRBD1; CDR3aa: CATSRSRDSVYEQYF; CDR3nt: TGTGCCACCAGCAGGTCCCGGGACAGTGTCTACGAGCAGTACTTC
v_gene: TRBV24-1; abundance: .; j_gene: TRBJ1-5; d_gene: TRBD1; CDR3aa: CATSEGTGFFGNQPQHF; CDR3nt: TGTGCCACCAGTGAGGGGACAGGGTTTTTTGGCAATCAGCCCCAGCATTTT
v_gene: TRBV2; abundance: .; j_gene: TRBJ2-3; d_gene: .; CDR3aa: CASTKRGASTDTQYF; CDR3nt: TGTGCCAGTACAAAGAGGGGGGCAAGCACAGATACGCAGTATTTT